This TCR beta chain came from a study of synovial regulatory T cells in juvenile arthritis (dated by TCRdb to between 2014 and 2017). Some background on the complete study: Among sequenced patients, a few were therapy-naive, one received methotrexate plus infliximab, over five received methotrexate, and one had no treatment information. The study compared TCRbeta CDR3 repertoires of blood iaTreg cells, other blood Treg cells and synovial fluid Treg cells from matched patient samples. Effector T cell subsets from the study cohort were also sequenced for comparisons, but the Treg dataset by itself includes only blood Treg cells and synovial fluid Treg cells. TCR repertoire comparisons included Treg and Teff subsets from about a dozen JIA patients with active disease.

The CDR3 measures 14 amino acids from cysteine to phenylalanine. The coding DNA is unavailable. Per the germline V gene, SQVTM is the CDR1 and ANQGSEA is the CDR2. The method behind the library was the immunoSEQ multiplex PCR assay. TCRbeta CDR3 sequencing was performed by Adaptive Biotechnologies. The paper's processing steps were these. To assess repertoire similarity, the researchers used the Chao-modified Jaccard index along with median clonotype overlap taken from 200 random subsamples at equal sample size. The similarity analyses were run on either productive nucleotide sequences or amino acid sequences translated in silico. Repertoires were compared using hierarchical clustering with single linkage and t-SNE, both based on Chao-modified Jaccard distances. Repertoire diversity was assessed with the Renyi index over a range of alpha values after the sample sizes were normalised. The source is immuneACCESS, and TCRdb retained only in-frame sequences with V and J called. Part of the clones is not carried over; for the studies checked, unresolved V genes explain less than half of this, and the remainder is unexplained. Clonal size and the V and J genes are those of that table, whereas D and trimming came from the DNA. The sample table holds about 10,000 clones. Clones ranked in the top ten supply less than 1% of the sample.

Broader findings and caveats from the paper: More CDR3 sequences were shared by synovial Treg cells with iaTreg cells than with other blood Treg cells, and a closer relation was confirmed by Chao-Jaccard similarity. Lower TCR diversity was observed in blood iaTreg cells than in other blood Treg cells, consistent with antigen-driven expansion. Across patients, iaTreg TCR repertoires were largely private and overlapped partially with synovial Teff repertoires and blood CPL repertoires.

Regarding this clone: Its antigen is not yet known.

TCR repertoire donors were 11 juvenile idiopathic arthritis patients with active disease who had not reached inactive disease, 3 polyarticular and 8 oligoarticular. The median age of the TCR-sequenced patients was over 10 years (range about 2.1-25), and their median disease duration was roughly 7 years (range 0.2-19.1). Samples for TCR repertoire analysis were collected at two centres in Italy. Peripheral blood mononuclear cells were isolated by Histopaque-1077 density gradient and cryopreserved in 90% FCS with roughly 10% DMSO. The receptor was derived from a donor younger than 30 with juvenile idiopathic arthritis. The rearranged segments are TRBV29-1 and TRBJ1-3. The sequenced sample was Treg cells from blood. The sample's cell subset or site label, decoded: remaining (HLA-DR-negative) circulating blood Treg cells. The CDR3 amino acid sequence is: CSVGRGPSGNTIYF.